This entry is about one T cell receptor beta chain. The sample belongs to a study of T cell changes during pregnancy in multiple sclerosis. CDR1 is SGHRS, CDR2 YFSETQ, per germline. This CDR3 has 13 residues. V was cut by 1 base and J by 5 bases, with 10 bases left in between. Assay used: immunoSEQ multiplex PCR; TCRdb lists only in-frame clones, some missing. The table has tens of thousands of clones, 89% seen once. The receptor was isolated from a female donor in good health, enrolled as a control in a pregnancy study. The rearrangement joins TRBV5-1 to TRBJ2-7; D unresolved. The material was peripheral blood, obtained in the first trimester of pregnancy. For the CDR3, the DNA is TGCGCCAGCAGCTTGAACAACAACCACGAGCAGTACTTC. Its protein is CASSLNNNHEQYF.